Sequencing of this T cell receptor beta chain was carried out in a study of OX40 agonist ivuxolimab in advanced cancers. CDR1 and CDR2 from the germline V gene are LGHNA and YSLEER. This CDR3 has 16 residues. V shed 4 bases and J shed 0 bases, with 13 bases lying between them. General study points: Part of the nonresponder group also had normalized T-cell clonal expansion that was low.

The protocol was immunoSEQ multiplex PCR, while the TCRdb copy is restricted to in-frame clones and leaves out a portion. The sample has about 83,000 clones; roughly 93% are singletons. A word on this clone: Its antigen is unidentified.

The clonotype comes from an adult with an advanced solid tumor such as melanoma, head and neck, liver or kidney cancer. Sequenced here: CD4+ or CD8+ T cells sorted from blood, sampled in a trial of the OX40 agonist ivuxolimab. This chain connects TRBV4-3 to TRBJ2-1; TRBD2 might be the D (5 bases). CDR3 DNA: TGCGCCAGCAGCCCTTCTGGAGGCAGCTCCTACAATGAGCAGTTCTTC. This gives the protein CASSPSGGSSYNEQFF.